The rows below give T cell receptor beta chains drawn from one sample of a study of cytomegalovirus exposure and HLA in healthy donors. Assay used: immunoSEQ multiplex PCR; TCRdb lists only in-frame clones, some missing. The sample consists of under 130,000 clones, less than 85% of them appearing once. The sequenced material came from PBMCs. These receptors were obtained from a man aged 40-50 years in good health and CMV-seropositive. Both conserved end residues are part of each CDR3. Fields, in order: clone size, J gene, V gene, D gene, CDR3 protein, CDR3 DNA. D genes are given only for firm matches. Rows may omit the clone size; those that give it use once, few, many or a size class.

abundance: few; j_gene: TRBJ2-7; v_gene: TRBV6-5; d_gene: NA; CDR3aa: CASSYTSAGWAQYF; CDR3nt: TGTGCCAGCAGTTACACCTCCGCAGGGTGGGCGCAGTACTTC
abundance: NA; j_gene: TRBJ1-6; v_gene: TRBV11-1; d_gene: NA; CDR3aa: CASATGYNSPLHF; CDR3nt: TGTGCCAGCGCCACAGGATATAATTCACCCCTCCACTTT
abundance: few; j_gene: TRBJ1-1; v_gene: TRBV2; d_gene: TRBD1; CDR3aa: CASRATGVAEAFF; CDR3nt: TGTGCCAGCAGGGCAACAGGGGTGGCTGAAGCTTTCTTT
abundance: NA; j_gene: TRBJ1-6; v_gene: TRBV30; d_gene: NA; CDR3aa: CAWSVAGHNSPLHF; CDR3nt: TGTGCCTGGAGTGTAGCTGGGCATAATTCACCCCTCCACTTT
abundance: once; j_gene: TRBJ2-7; v_gene: TRBV7-2; d_gene: TRBD1; CDR3aa: CASSLGAGGEYEQYF; CDR3nt: TGTGCCAGCAGCTTAGGGGCAGGGGGCGAGTACGAGCAGTACTTC
abundance: NA; j_gene: TRBJ2-5; v_gene: TRBV27; d_gene: NA; CDR3aa: CASSPWQGQETQYF; CDR3nt: TGTGCCAGCAGCCCCTGGCAGGGCCAAGAGACCCAGTACTTC
abundance: NA; j_gene: TRBJ1-1; v_gene: TRBV5-6; d_gene: NA; CDR3aa: CASSLTPYGANTEAFF; CDR3nt: TGTGCCAGCAGCTTAACCCCCTATGGGGCGAACACTGAAGCTTTCTTT
abundance: NA; j_gene: TRBJ1-2; v_gene: TRBV6-1; d_gene: NA; CDR3aa: CASSARTAMGYTF; CDR3nt: TGTGCCAGCAGTGCCCGGACAGCCATGGGCTACACCTTC
abundance: NA; j_gene: TRBJ1-1; v_gene: TRBV6-5; d_gene: NA; CDR3aa: CASSYYPGQPNTEAFF; CDR3nt: TGTGCCAGCAGTTACTACCCCGGACAGCCGAACACTGAAGCTTTCTTT
abundance: NA; j_gene: TRBJ1-2; v_gene: TRBV30; d_gene: NA; CDR3aa: CAWRVSDYGYTF; CDR3nt: TGTGCCTGGAGGGTCAGTGATTATGGCTACACCTTC
abundance: NA; j_gene: TRBJ1-1; v_gene: TRBV10-3; d_gene: NA; CDR3aa: CAIRQGGTEAFF; CDR3nt: TGTGCCATCCGGCAGGGAGGCACTGAAGCTTTCTTT
abundance: NA; j_gene: TRBJ2-7; v_gene: TRBV19; d_gene: TRBD2; CDR3aa: CASTSGGGYEQYF; CDR3nt: TGTGCCAGTACCAGCGGGGGGGGCTACGAGCAGTACTTC
abundance: NA; j_gene: TRBJ1-6; v_gene: TRBV25-1; d_gene: NA; CDR3aa: CASTAGAGFNSPLHF; CDR3nt: TGTGCCAGCACGGCAGGGGCCGGGTTTAATTCACCCCTCCACTTT
abundance: NA; j_gene: TRBJ2-7; v_gene: TRBV28; d_gene: NA; CDR3aa: CASRGRGPKGEQYF; CDR3nt: TGTGCCAGCAGGGGCCGCGGGCCAAAGGGAGAGCAGTACTTC
abundance: NA; j_gene: TRBJ2-7; v_gene: TRBV19; d_gene: TRBD1; CDR3aa: CASSIEPGGSYEQYF; CDR3nt: TGTGCCAGTAGTATAGAGCCAGGGGGTTCGTACGAGCAGTACTTC
abundance: NA; j_gene: TRBJ2-7; v_gene: TRBV19; d_gene: TRBD2; CDR3aa: CASRTSSSSYEQYF; CDR3nt: TGTGCCAGTAGGACTAGCTCAAGCTCCTACGAGCAGTACTTC
abundance: NA; j_gene: TRBJ2-5; v_gene: TRBV9; d_gene: TRBD2; CDR3aa: CASSVGGLASGRGETQYF; CDR3nt: TGTGCCAGCAGCGTAGGGGGGTTGGCTAGCGGGAGAGGTGAGACCCAGTACTTC
abundance: NA; j_gene: TRBJ2-7; v_gene: TRBV29-1; d_gene: TRBD1; CDR3aa: CSAVSTGGNEQYF; CDR3nt: TGCAGCGCCGTATCGACAGGGGGGAACGAGCAGTACTTC
abundance: NA; j_gene: TRBJ2-1; v_gene: TRBV4-2; d_gene: NA; CDR3aa: CASSQAPVNEQFF; CDR3nt: TGTGCCAGCAGCCAAGCCCCGGTGAATGAGCAGTTCTTC
abundance: NA; j_gene: TRBJ1-2; v_gene: TRBV5-4; d_gene: NA; CDR3aa: CATRGLRYGYTF; CDR3nt: TGTGCCACTAGAGGCTTACGATATGGCTACACCTTC
abundance: NA; j_gene: TRBJ1-6; v_gene: TRBV28; d_gene: NA; CDR3aa: CASSLHARSGSPLHF; CDR3nt: TGTGCCAGCAGTTTACATGCTAGGTCCGGTTCACCCCTCCACTTT
abundance: medium-sized; j_gene: TRBJ2-7; v_gene: TRBV4-1; d_gene: NA; CDR3aa: CASSQGVFSYEQYF; CDR3nt: TGCGCCAGCAGCCAGGGCGTATTCTCCTACGAGCAGTACTTC
abundance: once; j_gene: TRBJ1-1; v_gene: TRBV10-3; d_gene: NA; CDR3aa: CAISGGDSEAFF; CDR3nt: TGTGCCATCAGTGGGGGGGACTCTGAAGCTTTCTTT
abundance: NA; j_gene: TRBJ1-2; v_gene: TRBV29-1; d_gene: NA; CDR3aa: CSVIRDMGTGGYTF; CDR3nt: TGCAGCGTTATCCGGGACATGGGTACGGGAGGCTACACCTTC
abundance: NA; j_gene: TRBJ2-1; v_gene: TRBV2; d_gene: NA; CDR3aa: CASLPSGGYNEQFF; CDR3nt: TGTGCCAGCCTCCCCTCCGGGGGATACAATGAGCAGTTCTTC
abundance: NA; j_gene: TRBJ1-1; v_gene: TRBV2; d_gene: NA; CDR3aa: CASTVRAGGAEAFF; CDR3nt: TGTGCCAGCACTGTAAGGGCAGGAGGCGCTGAAGCTTTCTTT
abundance: NA; j_gene: TRBJ2-2; v_gene: TRBV11-2; d_gene: NA; CDR3aa: CASSPDSYGELFF; CDR3nt: TGTGCCAGCAGCCCCGACTCCTACGGGGAGCTGTTTTTT
abundance: NA; j_gene: TRBJ2-3; v_gene: TRBV5-5; d_gene: NA; CDR3aa: CASSFRGAGDTQYF; CDR3nt: TGTGCCAGCAGCTTTCGGGGGGCAGGAGATACGCAGTATTTT
abundance: NA; j_gene: TRBJ2-3; v_gene: TRBV28; d_gene: TRBD2; CDR3aa: CASSLAGLAGGQDTDTQYF; CDR3nt: TGTGCCAGCAGTCTGGCTGGACTAGCGGGAGGGCAGGATACAGATACGCAGTATTTT
abundance: NA; j_gene: TRBJ1-2; v_gene: TRBV5-3; d_gene: NA; CDR3aa: CARSPFRAPCYGYTF; CDR3nt: TGTGCCAGAAGCCCATTCAGGGCCCCTTGCTATGGCTACACCTTC
abundance: NA; j_gene: TRBJ1-2; v_gene: TRBV9; d_gene: TRBD1; CDR3aa: CASSVAHRGKGGYTF; CDR3nt: TGTGCCAGCAGCGTCGCTCACAGGGGGAAAGGTGGCTACACCTTC
abundance: NA; j_gene: TRBJ2-7; v_gene: TRBV11-2; d_gene: TRBD2; CDR3aa: CASSAGTSFGEQYF; CDR3nt: TGTGCCAGCAGCGCCGGGACTAGTTTTGGCGAGCAGTACTTC
abundance: NA; j_gene: TRBJ1-1; v_gene: TRBV2; d_gene: TRBD1; CDR3aa: CASSEADRGNTEAFF; CDR3nt: TGTGCCAGCAGTGAAGCGGACAGGGGGAACACTGAAGCTTTCTTT
abundance: few; j_gene: TRBJ1-3; v_gene: TRBV28; d_gene: NA; CDR3aa: CASSLTVTGNTIYF; CDR3nt: TGTGCCAGCAGTTTGACAGTAACTGGAAACACCATATATTTT
abundance: NA; j_gene: TRBJ1-3; v_gene: TRBV11-1; d_gene: NA; CDR3aa: CASSLMPPGLVGNTIYF; CDR3nt: TGTGCCAGCAGCTTAATGCCCCCCGGACTGGTTGGAAACACCATATATTTT